The 25 T cell receptor beta chains in this list originate from one sample, sequenced in a study of early T cells in non-severe SARS-CoV-2 infection. MiXCR was run by TCRdb on the 5' RACE reads, yielding one entry per CDR3 protein. This sample yields 50,000 or so distinct CDR3 sequences, of which roughly 4% are seen a single time; roughly 6% belongs to the top ten. Sample: whole blood. These receptors originate from an adult who was a healthcare worker with PCR-confirmed SARS-CoV-2 infection or an uninfected control (not recorded which).

This CDR3 reads CASMSNPYEQYF. The CDR3 nucleotides are TGTGCCAGCATGAGCAACCCCTACGAGCAGTACTTC. V and J are TRBV6-6 and TRBJ2-7, with D hard to call. The CDR3 extends over 12 amino acids. The germline CDR1 and CDR2 sequences are MNHNY and SVGAGI (reference sequence). V lost 7 bases and J 2 bases, leaving 9 bases between the germline ends.

This clonotype was seen ten or more times. This chain joins TRBV7-2 and TRBJ2-1; 10 nucleotides agree with TRBD2. Germline-derived CDR1 and CDR2 are SGHTA and FQGNSA. The CDR3 length is 13 residues. The junction had 7 bases not matched to a gene; V was cut back by 4 bases and J by 13 bases. In DNA, the CDR3 is TGTGCCAGCAGCTCTAGCGGGGGACGGTTCCAGTTCTTC. This gives the protein CASSSSGGRFQFF.

This clonotype was recorded many times. CDR3 loop: CAWSVRQGGLNTEAFF. The CDR3 DNA reads as TGTGCCTGGAGTGTACGGCAGGGGGGCCTGAACACTGAAGCTTTCTTT. The chain carries TRBV30 and TRBJ1-1; 7 nucleotides match TRBD1. V shed 0 bases, J shed 0 bases, and the junction held 7 bases outside the gene matches. The CDR3 has 16 amino acids. The germline V gene encodes CDR1 GTSNPN and CDR2 SVGIG (reference sequence).

The chain has TRBV3-1 and TRBJ1-1, with D unresolved. The V gene lost 6 bases and the J gene lost 2 bases, with 13 bases spanning the gap. The CDR3 has 14 residues. In germline, CDR1 is LGHDT, CDR2 YNNKEL (reference sequence). CDR3 DNA: TGTGCCAGCAGTCCGGGATCACCTAACACTGAAGCTTTCTTT. It translates to CASSPGSPNTEAFF.

This clonotype was recorded a few times. The CDR3 nucleotides are TGTGCCATCAGTGATGGGCAGGGCACAGATACGCAGTATTTT. The encoded protein is CAISDGQGTDTQYF. The chain couples TRBV10-3 to TRBJ2-3, with unresolved D. Trimming pared 3 bases from V and 1 base from J, leaving 8 bases between. The CDR3 runs 14 residues. Germline V CDR1 and CDR2: ENHRY, SYGVKD.

This clonotype was recorded many times. The chain recombines TRBV18 with TRBJ2-3, with 9 bases matching TRBD2. The V and J ends lost 4 bases and 0 bases, in that order; junction bases with no gene match: 11. CDR1 is KGHSH, CDR2 LQKENI, per germline. CDR3 length: 18 amino acids. Here the CDR3 DNA reads TGTGCCAGCTCACAAGCCGGGACTAGCCAAATTAGCACAGATACGCAGTATTTT. It is translated as CASSQAGTSQISTDTQYF.

This clonotype was found many times. The chain recombines TRBV7-2 with TRBJ2-7, with 12 bases matching TRBD2. The ends lost 4 bases at V and 9 bases at J; junction bases unmatched: 13. Germline V gene data show CDR1 as SGHTA and CDR2 as FQGNSA. CDR3 length: 16 amino acids. CDR3 coding DNA: TGTGCCAGCAGCTCCACAGGGCTAGCGGGAGGGTCGGGGCAGTACTTC. Its protein product is CASSSTGLAGGSGQYF.

This clonotype was observed many times. This chain connects TRBV18 to TRBJ2-1, with D unresolved. Trimming left V 2 bases short and J 7 bases short, with 12 bases between. The CDR3 spans 14 residues. Germline assignment: CDR1 KGHSH and CDR2 LQKENI. CDR3 region: CASSPSVSGNEQFF. Here the CDR3 DNA reads TGTGCCAGCTCACCATCAGTATCTGGGAATGAGCAGTTCTTC.

This rearrangement joins TRBV11-1 to TRBJ2-1; TRBD2 is a possible D gene (5 bases). The V gene's germline CDR1 is SGHAT and CDR2 FQDESV (reference sequence). The CDR3 has 15 residues. With 5 bases removed from V and 10 bases from J, the gap between germline ends came to 21 bases. The CDR3 DNA sequence: TGTGCCAGCAGCCCTTCCGGGGTTTCCCCATACGAGCAGTTCTTC. This gives the protein CASSPSGVSPYEQFF.

The sample holds many counts of this clonotype. V is TRBV7-9 and J is TRBJ2-3; maybe TRBD2 (6 bases). V lost 6 bases to trimming and J lost 0 bases, with 13 bases between them. Germline lookup yields CDR1 SEHNR and CDR2 FQNEAQ (reference sequence). The CDR3 totals 15 residues. The CDR3 bases are TGTGCCAGCAGGGTGGGGACTGGGAGCACAGATACGCAGTATTTT. It codes for CASRVGTGSTDTQYF. The complete variable domain, with remaining parts taken from reference TRBV7-9 and TRBJ2-3, reads DTGVSQNPRHKITKRGQNVTFRCDPISEHNRLYWYRQTLGQGPEFLTYFQNEAQLEKSRLLSDRFSAERPKGSFSTLEIQRTEQGDSAMYLCASRVGTGSTDTQYFGPGTRLTVL.

In its sample, this clonotype was seen many times. The genes are TRBV20-1 and TRBJ2-3; 12 bases line up with TRBD2. Germline V gene lookup returns CDR1 DFQATT and CDR2 SNEGSKA (reference sequence). The CDR3 runs 16 residues. V shed 6 bases, J shed 3 bases, and the junction held 10 bases outside the gene matches. In DNA form, the CDR3 reads TGCAGTGCCAGGAGACTAGCGGGAGATGGTACAGATACGCAGTATTTT. Its protein is CSARRLAGDGTDTQYF.

This clonotype has ten or more counts. V is TRBV2 and J is TRBJ1-5; D not resolved. There are 16 residues in the CDR3. Trimming left V 4 bases short and J 0 bases short, with 13 bases between. Germline V CDR1 and CDR2: SNHLY, FYNNEI. The CDR3 DNA sequence: TGTGCCAGCAGTGGGGATCTTGCGGGTAGCAATCAGCCCCAGCATTTT. This translates into CASSGDLAGSNQPQHF. Together with reference TRBV2 and TRBJ1-5, the CDR3 gives the full variable domain: EPEVTQTPSHQVTQMGQEVILRCVPISNHLYFYWYRQILGQKVEFLVSFYNNEISEKSEIFDDQFSVERPDGSNFTLKIRSTKLEDSAMYFCASSGDLAGSNQPQHFGDGTRLSIL.

The table lists this clonotype with a few counts. This rearrangement joins TRBV10-3 to TRBJ2-2; tentatively, D is TRBD1 or TRBD2 (5 bases each). Germline CDR1 ENHRY, CDR2 SYGVKD. The CDR3 spans 16 residues. With 10 bases removed from V and 0 bases from J, the gap between germline ends came to 18 bases. As DNA, the CDR3 is TGTGCCACCGGAGGTGGGGCGGTTACGAACACCGGGGAGCTGTTTTTT. This encodes CATGGGAVTNTGELFF.

This clonotype came up many times. J is TRBJ2-7 and V is TRBV7-8, with D perhaps given as TRBD1 or TRBD2 (6 bases each). The ends were cut back, 5 bases at V and 0 bases at J, with 14 bases in the middle. This CDR3 comprises 15 residues. Germline V gene sequence: CDR1 SGHVS, CDR2 FQNEAQ. The CDR3 DNA follows: TGTGCCAGCAGCGCAGAGGCGGGACACTCCTACGAGCAGTACTTC. Protein: CASSAEAGHSYEQYF.

This clonotype was seen ten or more times. The chain has TRBV5-1 and TRBJ1-3, with D unclear. Trimming stripped 3 bases from V and 0 bases from J, with 13 bases between. The CDR3 extends over 16 amino acids. Germline-derived CDR1 and CDR2 are SGHRS and YFSETQ. The CDR3 bases are TGCGCCAGCAGCTCGGCCGACGGGTACTCTGGAAACACCATATATTTT. Protein product: CASSSADGYSGNTIYF.

The table lists this clonotype with many counts. The J gene is TRBJ2-7, the V gene TRBV10-3; either TRBD1 or TRBD2 may supply D (6 bases each). The V gene lost 10 bases and the J gene lost 2 bases, with 21 bases spanning the gap. The CDR3 spans 15 residues. Germline CDR1 ENHRY, CDR2 SYGVKD. Here the CDR3 reads CATNPSAGQAYEQYF. The CDR3 DNA reads TGTGCCACGAACCCGAGCGCGGGACAAGCCTACGAGCAGTACTTC.

This clonotype was picked up many times. The gene calls are TRBV20-1 and TRBJ1-6; a weak D match, TRBD1 (6 bases). The CDR3 extends over 14 amino acids. V was trimmed by 3 bases and J by 3 bases, leaving 9 bases between them. CDR1 and CDR2 (germline): DFQATT, SNEGSKA (reference sequence). The CDR3 DNA sequence: TGCAGTGCTAGTCCCAGGGGCTATAATTCACCCCTCCACTTT. Protein product: CSASPRGYNSPLHF.

This clonotype was found many times. The chain uses TRBV6-4 and TRBJ1-6; D is unclear. The CDR3 sequence is 13 residues long. Germline V gene data show CDR1 as MRHNA and CDR2 as SNTAGT. V lost 0 bases and J lost 8, with 5 bases in between. The DNA of the CDR3 is TGTGCCAGCAGTGACTCTAGGGATTCACCCCTCCACTTT. Its protein product is CASSDSRDSPLHF.

This clonotype showed up many times. The genes are TRBV5-6 and TRBJ2-3; D may match TRBD1 or TRBD2 (5 bases each). Trimming removed 1 base at V and 6 bases at J, with 9 bases between. CDR3 size: 13 residues. Germline-derived CDR1 and CDR2 are SGHDT and YYEEEE. CDR3 coding DNA: TGTGCCAGCAGCTTGTTAGGGGACGATACGCAGTATTTT. This codes for CASSLLGDDTQYF.

In its sample, this clonotype was seen many times. The chain recombines TRBV7-2 with TRBJ2-2, with TRBD2 as a possible D gene (5 bases). This CDR3 is 13 amino acids long. CDR1 is SGHTA, CDR2 FQGNSA, per germline. V lost 8 bases and J lost 0, with 7 bases in between. CDR3 nucleotide sequence: TGTGCCAGCTCGGGGACGAACACCGGGGAGCTGTTTTTT. Its translation: CASSGTNTGELFF.

The chain recombines TRBV29-1 with TRBJ2-3; no firm D call. V gave up 4 bases and J gave up 4 bases, with 9 bases separating them. The CDR3 sequence is 12 residues long. The germline V gene encodes CDR1 SQVTM and CDR2 ANQGSEA. CDR3 bases: TGCAGCGTTGGGAAGGGTGCAGATACGCAGTATTTT. Translated: CSVGKGADTQYF.

This clonotype was observed many times. The chain uses TRBV20-1 and TRBJ2-3; no firm D call. CDR1 is DFQATT, CDR2 SNEGSKA, per germline (reference sequence). V lost 3 bases and J 0 bases, leaving 4 bases between the germline ends. The CDR3 loop spans 12 amino acids. CDR3 amino acids: CSARKSTDTQYF. CDR3 DNA: TGCAGTGCTAGGAAAAGCACAGATACGCAGTATTTT.

This chain uses TRBV20-1 with TRBJ2-3; D tentatively reads TRBD1 or TRBD2 (5 bases each). The CDR3 covers 14 residues. Trimming cost V 5 bases and J 0 bases, with 12 bases left between them. The germline gives CDR1 DFQATT, CDR2 SNEGSKA (reference sequence). CDR3 amino acids: CSAQGRVSTDTQYF. The CDR3 DNA is TGCAGTGCTCAGGGACGGGTTAGCACAGATACGCAGTATTTT.

The sample holds many counts of this clonotype. This chain links TRBV7-2 with TRBJ2-3; 7 bases fit TRBD2. Germline values: CDR1 SGHTA, CDR2 FQGNSA. V was pared by 5 bases and J by 4 bases, with 12 bases of the junction left unmatched. The CDR3 runs 16 residues. In DNA form, the CDR3 reads TGTGCCAGCAGCCCCGACTGGGAGGGATTCGCAGATACGCAGTATTTT. Translated: CASSPDWEGFADTQYF.

This clonotype was observed many times. V usage is TRBV27 and J usage is TRBJ2-3; tentatively, D is TRBD2 (6 bases). This CDR3 contains 13 residues. Germline V CDR1 and CDR2: MNHEY, SMNVEV (reference sequence). Trimming took off 2 bases at V and 9 bases at J, with 12 bases between the two ends. The CDR3 nucleotides are TGTGCCAGCAGTTTACTAGTAGCGGAAACGCAGTATTTT. Protein: CASSLLVAETQYF.